The 6 T cell receptor beta chains listed next were all sequenced from one sample in a study of radiation and T cells in renal cell carcinoma. This sample's time point: baseline pretreatment blood. Treatment noted: 15 Gy SBRT to primary tumor, nephrectomy 4 weeks later. Profiled with immunoSEQ multiplex PCR; TCRdb holds only in-frame clones, not every one. In the table there are 100,000 to 150,000 clones, roughly 85% of which are singletons. Source: blood, taken from a patient whose treatment included radiotherapy and nephrectomy. These receptors were taken from an older woman with renal cell carcinoma.

CDR3 DNA sequence: TGTGCCAGCAGCTTAACCCAGGGGTCGAACACCGGGGAGCTGTTTTTT. This sequence encodes CASSLTQGSNTGELFF. The V and J genes are TRBV7-3 and TRBJ2-2; tentative D call: TRBD1 (6 bases). The germline V and J ends were trimmed by 0 bases and 0 bases, with 8 bases remaining between them. The CDR3 is 16 amino acids. CDR1 is SGHTA, CDR2 FQGTGA, per germline.

This sequence joins TRBV6-5 and TRBJ1-6; weak D call: TRBD1 (6 bases). Germline CDR1 MNHEY, CDR2 SVGAGI. The V end lost 5 bases, the J end lost 9 bases, and 11 bases lay between the germline ends. The CDR3 spans 13 residues. This CDR3 is CASSTGLRSPLHF. The CDR3 DNA is TGTGCCAGCAGTACAGGGCTGCGTTCACCCCTCCACTTT.

The chain recombines TRBV7-9 with TRBJ1-2; D gene unclear. Germline-derived CDR1 and CDR2 are SEHNR and FQNEAQ (reference sequence). The length of the CDR3 is 13 residues. The V and J ends lost 6 bases and 0 bases respectively, with 8 bases between them. The CDR3 DNA is TGTGCCAGCAGTCAAGGGACTAACTATGGCTACACCTTC. Translation gives CASSQGTNYGYTF. Variable domain in full (rest from reference TRBV7-9 and TRBJ1-2): DTGVSQNPRHKITKRGQNVTFRCDPISEHNRLYWYRQTLGQGPEFLTYFQNEAQLEKSRLLSDRFSAERPKGSFSTLEIQRTEQGDSAMYLCASSQGTNYGYTFGSGTRLTVV.

V is TRBV18 and J is TRBJ1-1; 7 bases align to TRBD1. J gave up 7 bases and V 6 bases, and 11 bases lay outside the gene matches. The germline V gene encodes CDR1 KGHSH and CDR2 LQKENI. This CDR3 has 14 amino acids. The CDR3 protein is CASSRGGRGHEAFF. CDR3 bases: TGTGCCAGCTCCCGGGGAGGGAGGGGGCATGAAGCTTTCTTT.

The rearrangement uses TRBV13 and TRBJ1-3; 8 bases are a match to TRBD1. Trimming at V came to 7 bases and at J to 2 bases, leaving 7 bases not matched to a gene. The germline CDR1 and CDR2 sequences are PRHDT and FYEKMQ (reference sequence). There are 15 residues in the CDR3. The CDR3 region is CASISGQGTGNTIYF. DNA for the CDR3: TGTGCCAGCATCTCCGGACAGGGCACTGGAAACACCATATATTTT.

V usage is TRBV5-5 and J usage is TRBJ2-5; D not certain. V lost 0 bases and J 3 bases, leaving 12 bases between the germline ends. The germline V gene encodes CDR1 SGHKS and CDR2 YYEKEE (reference sequence). The CDR3 covers 15 residues. As DNA, the CDR3 is TGTGCCAGCAGCTTGGAGTGGGCTGGGGAAGAGACCCAGTACTTC. Translation: CASSLEWAGEETQYF.